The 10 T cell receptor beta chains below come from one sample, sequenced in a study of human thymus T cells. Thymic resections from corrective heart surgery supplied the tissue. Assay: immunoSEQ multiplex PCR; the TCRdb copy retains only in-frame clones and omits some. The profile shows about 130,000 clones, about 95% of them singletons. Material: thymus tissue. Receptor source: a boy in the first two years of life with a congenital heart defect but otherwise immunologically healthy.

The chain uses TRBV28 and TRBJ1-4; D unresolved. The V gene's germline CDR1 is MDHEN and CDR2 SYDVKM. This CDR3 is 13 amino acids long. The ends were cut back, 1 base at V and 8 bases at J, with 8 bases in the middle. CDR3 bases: TGTGCCAGCAGTTTATTTCCGGGGGAAAAACTGTTTTTT. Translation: CASSLFPGEKLFF.

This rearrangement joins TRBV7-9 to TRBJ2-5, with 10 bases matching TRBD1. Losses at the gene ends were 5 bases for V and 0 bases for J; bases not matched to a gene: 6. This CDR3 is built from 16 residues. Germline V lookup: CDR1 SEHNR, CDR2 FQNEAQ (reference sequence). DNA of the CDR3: TGTGCCAGCAGCCCGGGGACAGGGGACCACCAAGAGACCCAGTACTTC. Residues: CASSPGTGDHQETQYF.

This CDR3 is CASNPALRVDNEQFF. The CDR3 DNA reads TGTGCCAGCAACCCCGCCCTTCGGGTGGACAATGAGCAGTTCTTC. The rearrangement uses TRBV2 and TRBJ2-1; no reliable D call. This CDR3 is built from 15 residues. CDR1 is SNHLY, CDR2 FYNNEI, per germline. Trimming took 7 bases from V and 5 from J, leaving 18 bases between them.

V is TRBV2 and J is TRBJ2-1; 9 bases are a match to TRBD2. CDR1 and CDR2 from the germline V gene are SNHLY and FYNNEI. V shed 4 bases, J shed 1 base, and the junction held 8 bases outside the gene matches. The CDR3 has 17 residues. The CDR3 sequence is CASSVAGGPASYNEQFF. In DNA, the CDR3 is TGTGCCAGCAGTGTTGCGGGGGGGCCCGCGTCCTACAATGAGCAGTTCTTC.

CDR3 DNA: TGTGCCAGCAGCTGGACGAGCCTCGCCCATAATCAGCCCCAGCATTTT. It codes for CASSWTSLAHNQPQHF. V gene TRBV7-8 combines with J gene TRBJ1-5, with no clear D. Germline V gene data show CDR1 as SGHVS and CDR2 as FQNEAQ. V was shortened by 4 bases and J by 4 bases, with 17 bases between the two germline ends. The length of the CDR3 is 16 residues.

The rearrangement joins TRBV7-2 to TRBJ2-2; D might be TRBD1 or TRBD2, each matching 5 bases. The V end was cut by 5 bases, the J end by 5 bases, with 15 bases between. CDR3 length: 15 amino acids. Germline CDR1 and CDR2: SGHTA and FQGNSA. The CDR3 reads CASSKRGVGTGELFF. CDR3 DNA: TGTGCCAGCAGCAAGAGAGGGGTAGGGACCGGGGAGCTGTTTTTT.

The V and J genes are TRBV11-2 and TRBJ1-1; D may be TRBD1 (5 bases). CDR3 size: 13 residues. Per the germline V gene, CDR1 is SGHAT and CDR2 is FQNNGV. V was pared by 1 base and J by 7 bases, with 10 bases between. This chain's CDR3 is CASSLAKTDEAFF. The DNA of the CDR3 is TGTGCCAGCAGCTTAGCCAAGACAGATGAAGCTTTCTTT. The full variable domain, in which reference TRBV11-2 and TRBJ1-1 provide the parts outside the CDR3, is EAGVAQSPRYKIIEKRQSVAFWCNPISGHATLYWYQQILGQGPKLLIQFQNNGVVDDSQLPKDRFSAERLKGVDSTLKIQPAKLEDSAVYLCASSLAKTDEAFFGQGTRLTVV.

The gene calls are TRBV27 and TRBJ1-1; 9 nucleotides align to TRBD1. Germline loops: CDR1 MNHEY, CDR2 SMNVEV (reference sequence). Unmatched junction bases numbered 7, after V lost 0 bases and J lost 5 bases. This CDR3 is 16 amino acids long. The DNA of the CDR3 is TGTGCCAGCAGTTTATCACCCGGGACAGGGAAAACTGAAGCTTTCTTT. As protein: CASSLSPGTGKTEAFF.

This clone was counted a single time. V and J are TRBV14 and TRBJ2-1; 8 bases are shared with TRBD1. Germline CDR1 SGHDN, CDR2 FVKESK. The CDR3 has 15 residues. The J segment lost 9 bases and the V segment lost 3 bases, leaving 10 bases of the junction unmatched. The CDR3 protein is CASSQVYYRGSEQFF. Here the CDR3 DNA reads TGTGCCAGCAGCCAGGTATACTACAGGGGGAGTGAGCAGTTCTTC. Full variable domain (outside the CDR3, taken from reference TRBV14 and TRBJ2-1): EAGVTQFPSHSVIEKGQTVTLRCDPISGHDNLYWYRRVMGKEIKFLLHFVKESKQDESGMPNNRFLAERTGGTYSTLKVQPAELEDSGVYFCASSQVYYRGSEQFFGPGTRLTVL.

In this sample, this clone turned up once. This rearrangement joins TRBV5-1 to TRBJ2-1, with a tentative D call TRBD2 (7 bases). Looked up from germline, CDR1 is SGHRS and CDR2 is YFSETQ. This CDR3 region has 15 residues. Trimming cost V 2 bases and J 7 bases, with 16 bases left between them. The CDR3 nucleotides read TGCGCCAGCAGCTTTCTCCTAGGGGGGGCTAATGAGCAGTTCTTC. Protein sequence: CASSFLLGGANEQFF.